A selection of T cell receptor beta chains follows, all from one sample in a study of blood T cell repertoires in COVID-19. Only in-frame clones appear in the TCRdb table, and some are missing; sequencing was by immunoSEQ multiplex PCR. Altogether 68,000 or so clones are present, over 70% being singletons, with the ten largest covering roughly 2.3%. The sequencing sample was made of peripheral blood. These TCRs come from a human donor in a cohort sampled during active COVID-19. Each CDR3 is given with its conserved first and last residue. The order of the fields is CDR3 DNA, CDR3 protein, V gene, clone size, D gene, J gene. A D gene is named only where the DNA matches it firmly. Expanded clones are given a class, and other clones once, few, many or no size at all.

DNA: TGTGCCAGCAGTTTAAAGGCGGTCGAGACCCAGTACTTC
CDR3: CASSLKAVETQYF
V: TRBV12-3/TRBV12-4
size: few
D: .
J: TRBJ2-5

DNA: TGCAGCTCGGGACAGGGGCCCTACGAGCAGTACTTC
CDR3: CSSGQGPYEQYF
V: TRBV29-1
size: .
D: TRBD1
J: TRBJ2-7

DNA: TGCGCCAGCAGCGAAGACAGAGATACGCAGTATTTT
CDR3: CASSEDRDTQYF
V: TRBV5-1
size: .
D: .
J: TRBJ2-3

DNA: TGCGCCAGCAGCCTCCCGACTAGCGGGGTGGCCGGGGAGCTGTTTTTT
CDR3: CASSLPTSGVAGELFF
V: TRBV5-1
size: .
D: TRBD2
J: TRBJ2-2

DNA: TGTGCCAGCAGTTCCCCGGGACAGGGTACCTACGAGCAGTACTTC
CDR3: CASSSPGQGTYEQYF
V: TRBV6-5
size: .
D: TRBD1
J: TRBJ2-7

DNA: TGTGCCAGCAGTCGGCCCGATGGGGCCGCGAGCACCGGGGAGCTGTTTTTT
CDR3: CASSRPDGAASTGELFF
V: TRBV28
size: .
D: .
J: TRBJ2-2

DNA: TGTGCCTGGAGGGACTACCAAGAGACCCAGTACTTC
CDR3: CAWRDYQETQYF
V: TRBV30
size: .
D: .
J: TRBJ2-5

DNA: TGTGCCAGCAGCTTGTGGGTCAGGGGGCGCCGAGAGACTGAAGCTTTCTTT
CDR3: CASSLWVRGRRETEAFF
V: TRBV5-8
size: .
D: TRBD1
J: TRBJ1-1

DNA: TGTGCCAGCAGCAGACTAGCGGGAGAGATAAGCCACACCGGGGAGCTGTTTTTT
CDR3: CASSRLAGEISHTGELFF
V: TRBV2
size: few
D: TRBD2
J: TRBJ2-2

DNA: TGTGCCATCAGTGATGGGACAGGTGGTGAAAAACTGTTTTTT
CDR3: CAISDGTGGEKLFF
V: TRBV10-3
size: .
D: TRBD1
J: TRBJ1-4

DNA: TGTGCCAGCAGCTTAGCACAGGCGCCCTATAATTCACCCCTCCACTTT
CDR3: CASSLAQAPYNSPLHF
V: TRBV7-6
size: .
D: .
J: TRBJ1-6

DNA: TGTGCCAGCAGTGAGGGCGTACTTACAGATACGCAGTATTTT
CDR3: CASSEGVLTDTQYF
V: TRBV6-1
size: .
D: .
J: TRBJ2-3

DNA: TGTGCCAGCAGCTCAAAGGGTCGGGAACTAAGCACAGATACGCAGTATTTT
CDR3: CASSSKGRELSTDTQYF
V: TRBV9
size: .
D: .
J: TRBJ2-3

DNA: TGTGCCAGCAGATCCCAAACGGGACAGGGGATAACCTCGGTGACAGATACGCAGTATTTT
CDR3: CASRSQTGQGITSVTDTQYF
V: TRBV21-1
size: .
D: .
J: TRBJ2-3

DNA: TGCGCCAGCAGCCAACTTAGCGGGGGGGCCCACTACAATGAGCAGTTCTTC
CDR3: CASSQLSGGAHYNEQFF
V: TRBV4-1
size: .
D: TRBD2
J: TRBJ2-1

DNA: TGCAGCGTTTCCGGCAGCGGGAGGGCCCTCAATGAGCAGTTCTTC
CDR3: CSVSGSGRALNEQFF
V: TRBV29-1
size: .
D: TRBD2
J: TRBJ2-1

DNA: TGTGCCAGCAGTTCGCTGCTCCGAGGCAGGGGGCGCGAGCAGTACTTC
CDR3: CASSSLLRGRGREQYF
V: TRBV28
size: .
D: TRBD1
J: TRBJ2-7

DNA: TGTGCCAGCAGCACTGACAGGGTCTCTTATAATTCACCCCTCCACTTT
CDR3: CASSTDRVSYNSPLHF
V: TRBV11-2
size: once
D: TRBD1
J: TRBJ1-6

DNA: TGCAGTGCTAGACGGGTGGGCGAGCAGTACTTC
CDR3: CSARRVGEQYF
V: TRBV20-1
size: .
D: .
J: TRBJ2-7

DNA: TGCGCCAGCAGCCAAACAATGTTTACAGGTAGCACAGATACGCAGTATTTT
CDR3: CASSQTMFTGSTDTQYF
V: TRBV4-1
size: .
D: .
J: TRBJ2-3

DNA: TGTGCCAGCAGCTTTCCCAGCTCCTACGAGCAGTACTTC
CDR3: CASSFPSSYEQYF
V: TRBV7-2
size: .
D: .
J: TRBJ2-7

DNA: TGTGCCAGCAGTGAAATCAGCTACGAGCAGTACTTC
CDR3: CASSEISYEQYF
V: TRBV6-1
size: once
D: .
J: TRBJ2-7

DNA: TGTGCCAGCAGCCCAGGGTTAGGGGAACCCTACGAGCAGTACTTC
CDR3: CASSPGLGEPYEQYF
V: TRBV5-6
size: .
D: .
J: TRBJ2-7

DNA: TGTGCCAGTAGTATAGGGGTGAGGTTTGGGACCCAGTACTTC
CDR3: CASSIGVRFGTQYF
V: TRBV19
size: .
D: .
J: TRBJ2-5

DNA: TGTGCCAGCAGTACAGGGGGGAACTATGGCTACACCTTC
CDR3: CASSTGGNYGYTF
V: TRBV7-2
size: .
D: TRBD1
J: TRBJ1-2

DNA: TGCGCCAGCAGCTTGGCGACTAGCGGGGGCACAGATACGCAGTATTTT
CDR3: CASSLATSGGTDTQYF
V: TRBV5-1
size: .
D: TRBD2
J: TRBJ2-3

DNA: TGTGCCTGCCGCGGGGAATGGAGCGGGACTGAAGCTTTCTTT
CDR3: CACRGEWSGTEAFF
V: TRBV2
size: few
D: .
J: TRBJ1-1

DNA: TGTGCCAGCAGTTACCGAGGACTTGTCTACGAGCAGTACTTC
CDR3: CASSYRGLVYEQYF
V: TRBV6-5
size: .
D: .
J: TRBJ2-7

DNA: TGTGCCAGCAGCGACAGGGTGCGCACTGAAGCTTTCTTT
CDR3: CASSDRVRTEAFF
V: TRBV6-5
size: .
D: TRBD1
J: TRBJ1-1

DNA: TGTGCCAGCAGCCAAGCAGCTAGCGGGATAAGAAAGACCCAGTACTTC
CDR3: CASSQAASGIRKTQYF
V: TRBV3-1/TRBV3-2
size: .
D: TRBD2
J: TRBJ2-5

DNA: TGCGCCAGCAGCTTGGGGCTAGCGGGGGAGACCCAGTACTTC
CDR3: CASSLGLAGETQYF
V: TRBV5-1
size: .
D: TRBD2
J: TRBJ2-5

DNA: TGTGCCAGCAGCCAAGCTAGCGGGGCGGAGGGAGATACGCAGTATTTT
CDR3: CASSQASGAEGDTQYF
V: TRBV4-2
size: .
D: TRBD2
J: TRBJ2-3

DNA: TGTGCCAGCAGCTTGGGCTATGACCGCTACGAGCAGTACTTC
CDR3: CASSLGYDRYEQYF
V: TRBV11-2
size: few
D: .
J: TRBJ2-7

DNA: TGTGCCAGCAGCTTGGGGCGGGGCTCGAGGGGCTACACCTTC
CDR3: CASSLGRGSRGYTF
V: TRBV5-4
size: .
D: .
J: TRBJ1-2

DNA: TGTGCCAGCAGTCTACCTTTCTCAGGGGCTGAAGCTTTCTTT
CDR3: CASSLPFSGAEAFF
V: TRBV6-2/TRBV6-3
size: .
D: .
J: TRBJ1-1

DNA: TGTGCCAGCAGCGTAGAAAGCGGGAGGGGCTACGAGCAGTACTTC
CDR3: CASSVESGRGYEQYF
V: TRBV9
size: .
D: TRBD2
J: TRBJ2-7

DNA: TGTGCCAGCAGCCAAGGGGTTGGGGACAGGGGGAACACTGAAGCTTTCTTT
CDR3: CASSQGVGDRGNTEAFF
V: TRBV4-2
size: .
D: TRBD1
J: TRBJ1-1

DNA: TGTGCCAGCAGCTTGAACAATAACTATGGCTACACCTTC
CDR3: CASSLNNNYGYTF
V: TRBV5-6
size: .
D: .
J: TRBJ1-2

DNA: TGCAGCGTTGAAGGGGGCGAGTGGGGCACTGAAGCTTTCTTT
CDR3: CSVEGGEWGTEAFF
V: TRBV29-1
size: .
D: .
J: TRBJ1-1

DNA: TGTGCCAGCAGGTACAGGGGGCCTAATGAAAAACTGTTTTTT
CDR3: CASRYRGPNEKLFF
V: TRBV2
size: once
D: TRBD1
J: TRBJ1-4

DNA: TGTGCCAGCCGGGACAGCTACGAGCAGTACTTC
CDR3: CASRDSYEQYF
V: TRBV2
size: few
D: TRBD1
J: TRBJ2-7

DNA: TGTGCCAGCAGCCGGAGTGGAGCTGAGCAGTTCTTC
CDR3: CASSRSGAEQFF
V: TRBV3-1/TRBV3-2
size: few
D: .
J: TRBJ2-1

DNA: TGTGCCAGCAGCTTAACGGGTAACGAGCAGTACTTC
CDR3: CASSLTGNEQYF
V: TRBV5-5
size: .
D: .
J: TRBJ2-7

DNA: TGTGCCAGCAGCGTAGCTGGGCTAGCCGGTGAGCAGTTCTTC
CDR3: CASSVAGLAGEQFF
V: TRBV9
size: .
D: .
J: TRBJ2-1

DNA: TGTGCCAGCGTCGGAAGGGGTAACACTGAAGCTTTCTTT
CDR3: CASVGRGNTEAFF
V: TRBV25-1
size: once
D: .
J: TRBJ1-1